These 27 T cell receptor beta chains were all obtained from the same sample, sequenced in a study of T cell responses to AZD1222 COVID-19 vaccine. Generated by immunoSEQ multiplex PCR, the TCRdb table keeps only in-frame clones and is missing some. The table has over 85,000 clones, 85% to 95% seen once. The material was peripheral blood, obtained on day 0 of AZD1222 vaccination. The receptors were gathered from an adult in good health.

The CDR3 spells CASSWGKGSNQPQHF. The CDR3 bases are TGTGCCAGCAGCTGGGGAAAGGGAAGCAATCAGCCCCAGCATTTT. The chain has TRBV27 and TRBJ1-5; D unresolved. The CDR3 consists of 15 residues. V lost 6 bases to trimming and J lost 1 base, with 13 bases between them. Germline CDR1 is MNHEY and CDR2 is SMNVEV (reference sequence).

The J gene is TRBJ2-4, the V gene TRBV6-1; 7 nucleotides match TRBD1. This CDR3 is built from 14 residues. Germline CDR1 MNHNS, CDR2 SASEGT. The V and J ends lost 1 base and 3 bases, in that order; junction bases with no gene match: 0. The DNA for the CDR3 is TGTGCCAGCAGTGAAGACAGGGGCAAAAACATTCAGTACTTC. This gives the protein CASSEDRGKNIQYF.

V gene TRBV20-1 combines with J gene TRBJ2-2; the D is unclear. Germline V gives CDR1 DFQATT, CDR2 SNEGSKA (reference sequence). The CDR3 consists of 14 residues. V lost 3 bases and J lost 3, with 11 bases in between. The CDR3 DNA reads TGCAGTGCTAGTCGCGACCACTACACCGGGGAGCTGTTTTTT. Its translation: CSASRDHYTGELFF.

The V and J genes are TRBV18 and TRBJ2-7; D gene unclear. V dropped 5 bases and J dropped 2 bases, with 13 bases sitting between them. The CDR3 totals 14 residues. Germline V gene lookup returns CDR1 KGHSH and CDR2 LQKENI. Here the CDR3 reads CASSSRGPPYEQYF. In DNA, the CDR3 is TGTGCCAGCTCATCCCGAGGACCCCCCTACGAGCAGTACTTC.

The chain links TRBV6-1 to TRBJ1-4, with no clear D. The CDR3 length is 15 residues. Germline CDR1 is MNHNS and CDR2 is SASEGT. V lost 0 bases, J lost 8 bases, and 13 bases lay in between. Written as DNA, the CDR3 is TGTGCCAGCAGTGAAGCAACCGGGGTCCGGGAAAAACTGTTTTTT. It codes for CASSEATGVREKLFF.

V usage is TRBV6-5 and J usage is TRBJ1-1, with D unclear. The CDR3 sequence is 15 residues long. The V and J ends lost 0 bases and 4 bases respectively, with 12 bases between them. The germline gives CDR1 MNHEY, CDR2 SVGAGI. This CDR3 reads CASSYSFGVSTEAFF. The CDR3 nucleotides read TGTGCCAGCAGTTACTCGTTTGGGGTAAGCACTGAAGCTTTCTTT.

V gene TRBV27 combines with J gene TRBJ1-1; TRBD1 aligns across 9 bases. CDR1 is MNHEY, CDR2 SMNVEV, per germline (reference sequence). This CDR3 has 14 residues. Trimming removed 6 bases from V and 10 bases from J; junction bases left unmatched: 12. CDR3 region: CASRPSRQGGTAFF. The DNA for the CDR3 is TGTGCCAGCAGACCATCAAGACAGGGGGGGACAGCTTTCTTT.

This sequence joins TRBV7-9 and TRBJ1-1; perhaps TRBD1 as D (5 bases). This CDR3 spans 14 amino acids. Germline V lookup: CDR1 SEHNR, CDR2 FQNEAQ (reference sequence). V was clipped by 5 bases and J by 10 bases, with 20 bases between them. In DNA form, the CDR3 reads TGTGCCAGCAGCCGGGACGGACAATCCTTGATAGCTTTCTTT. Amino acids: CASSRDGQSLIAFF.

For the CDR3, the DNA is TGTGCCAGCAGTGACAGGGCCCGAGAGCAGTACTTC. Residues: CASSDRAREQYF. The gene calls are TRBV6-1 and TRBJ2-7, with D possibly matching TRBD1 (5 bases). CDR1 and CDR2 (germline): MNHNS, SASEGT. The CDR3 sequence is 12 residues long. V was clipped by 3 bases and J by 7 bases, with 10 bases between them.

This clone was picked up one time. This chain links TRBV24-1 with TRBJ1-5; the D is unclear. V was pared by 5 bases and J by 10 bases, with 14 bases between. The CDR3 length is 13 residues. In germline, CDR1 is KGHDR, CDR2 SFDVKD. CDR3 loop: CATSARDGGPQHF. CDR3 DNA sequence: TGTGCCACCAGTGCCCGCGACGGCGGTCCCCAGCATTTT.

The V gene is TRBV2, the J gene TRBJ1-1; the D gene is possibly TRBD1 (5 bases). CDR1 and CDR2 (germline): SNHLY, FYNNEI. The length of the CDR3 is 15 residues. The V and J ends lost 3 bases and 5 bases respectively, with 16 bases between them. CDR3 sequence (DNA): TGTGCCAGCAGTGAGTCTGGGGCCTGGGGTACTGAAGCTTTCTTT. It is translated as CASSESGAWGTEAFF.

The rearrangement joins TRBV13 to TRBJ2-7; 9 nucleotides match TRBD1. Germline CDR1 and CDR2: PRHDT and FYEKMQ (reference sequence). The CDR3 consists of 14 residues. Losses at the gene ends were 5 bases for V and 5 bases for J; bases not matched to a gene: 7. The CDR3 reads CASSRRDRVDEQYF. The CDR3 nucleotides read TGTGCCAGCAGCCGCCGGGACAGGGTTGACGAGCAGTACTTC.

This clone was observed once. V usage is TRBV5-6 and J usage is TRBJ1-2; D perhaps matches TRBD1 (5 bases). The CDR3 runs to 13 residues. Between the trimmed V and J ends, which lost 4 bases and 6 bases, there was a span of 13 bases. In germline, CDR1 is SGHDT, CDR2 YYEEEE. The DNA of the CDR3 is TGTGCCAGCAGCAACCAGGGATACGATGGCTACACCTTC. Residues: CASSNQGYDGYTF.

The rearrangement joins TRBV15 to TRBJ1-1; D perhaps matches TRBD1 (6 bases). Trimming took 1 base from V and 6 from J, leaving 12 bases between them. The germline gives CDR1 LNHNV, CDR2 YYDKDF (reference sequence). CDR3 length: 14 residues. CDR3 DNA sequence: TGTGCCACCAGCAGAGTTGACAGGTCTCCTGAAGCTTTCTTT. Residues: CATSRVDRSPEAFF.

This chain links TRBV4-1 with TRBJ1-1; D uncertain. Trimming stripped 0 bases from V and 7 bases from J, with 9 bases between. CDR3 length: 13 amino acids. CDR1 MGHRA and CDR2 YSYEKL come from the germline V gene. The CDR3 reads CASSQEHRSEAFF. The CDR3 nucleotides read TGCGCCAGCAGCCAAGAACATAGAAGTGAAGCTTTCTTT.

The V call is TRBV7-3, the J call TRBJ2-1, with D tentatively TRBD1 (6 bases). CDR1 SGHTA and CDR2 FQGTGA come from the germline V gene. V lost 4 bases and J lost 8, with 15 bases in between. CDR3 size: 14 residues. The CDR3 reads CASSSRGIRDEQFF. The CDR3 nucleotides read TGTGCCAGCAGCTCCAGGGGCATCCGGGATGAGCAGTTCTTC.

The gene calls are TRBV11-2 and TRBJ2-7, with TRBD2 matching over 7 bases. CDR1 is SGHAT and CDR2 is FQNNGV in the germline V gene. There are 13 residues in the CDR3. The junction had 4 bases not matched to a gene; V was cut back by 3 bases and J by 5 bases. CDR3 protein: CASSLGLNDEQYF. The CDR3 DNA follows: TGTGCCAGCAGCTTGGGACTAAACGACGAGCAGTACTTC.

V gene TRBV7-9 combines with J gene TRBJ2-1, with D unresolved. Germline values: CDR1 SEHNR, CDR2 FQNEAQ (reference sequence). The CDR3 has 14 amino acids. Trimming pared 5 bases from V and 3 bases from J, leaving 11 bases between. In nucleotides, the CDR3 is TGTGCCAGCAGCGCGACCGGGTACTACAATGAGCAGTTCTTC. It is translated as CASSATGYYNEQFF.

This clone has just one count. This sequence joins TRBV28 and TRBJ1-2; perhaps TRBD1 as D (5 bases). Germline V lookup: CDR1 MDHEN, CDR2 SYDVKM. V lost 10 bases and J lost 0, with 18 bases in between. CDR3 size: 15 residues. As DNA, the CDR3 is TGTGCCATCTACCAAATGGGAGGGGCTAACTATGGCTACACCTTC. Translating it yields CAIYQMGGANYGYTF.

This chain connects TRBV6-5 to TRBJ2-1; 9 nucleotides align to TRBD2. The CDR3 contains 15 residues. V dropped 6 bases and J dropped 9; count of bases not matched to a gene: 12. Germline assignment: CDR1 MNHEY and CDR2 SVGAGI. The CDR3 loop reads CASSTGGLAGGEQFF. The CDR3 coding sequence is TGTGCCAGCAGCACGGGGGGACTAGCTGGAGGTGAGCAGTTCTTC.

This CDR3 is CASSDTGDTEAFF. The CDR3 DNA reads TGTGCCAGTAGCGACACAGGGGACACTGAAGCTTTCTTT. The chain employs TRBV19 and TRBJ1-1, with 7 bases lining up with TRBD1. The CDR3 contains 13 residues. CDR1 and CDR2 from the germline V gene are LNHDA and SQIVND (reference sequence). The V gene end was trimmed by 6 bases and the J gene end by 3 bases; junction bases not matched to a gene: 4.

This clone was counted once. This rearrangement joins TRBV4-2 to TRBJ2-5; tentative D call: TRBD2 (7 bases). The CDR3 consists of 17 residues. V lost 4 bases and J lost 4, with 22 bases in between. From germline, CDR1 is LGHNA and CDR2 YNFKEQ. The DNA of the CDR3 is TGTGCCAGCAGCCCCGGGGTGGCGGGGGCCCTGACAGAGACCCAGTACTTC. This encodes CASSPGVAGALTETQYF.

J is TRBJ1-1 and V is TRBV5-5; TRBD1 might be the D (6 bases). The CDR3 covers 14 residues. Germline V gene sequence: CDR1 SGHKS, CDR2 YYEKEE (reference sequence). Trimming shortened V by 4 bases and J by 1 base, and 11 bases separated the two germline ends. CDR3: CASSTVTGNTEAFF. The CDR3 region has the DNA TGTGCCAGCAGCACCGTGACAGGGAACACTGAAGCTTTCTTT.

As DNA, the CDR3 is TGCGCCAGCAGCGGGGACATTCATCAGCCCCAGCATTTT. Amino acids: CASSGDIHQPQHF. The gene calls are TRBV10-2 and TRBJ1-5; weak D call: TRBD1 (6 bases). CDR1 WSHSY and CDR2 SAAADI come from the germline V gene. The CDR3 is 13 residues long. Trimming took off 6 bases at V and 5 bases at J, with 11 bases between the two ends.

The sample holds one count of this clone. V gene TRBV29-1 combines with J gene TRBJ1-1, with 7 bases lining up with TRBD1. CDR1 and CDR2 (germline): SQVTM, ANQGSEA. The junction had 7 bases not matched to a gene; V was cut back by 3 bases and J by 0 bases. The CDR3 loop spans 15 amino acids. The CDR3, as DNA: TGCAGCGTTGATAAGGGGGCTCTTATGAACACTGAAGCTTTCTTT. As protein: CSVDKGALMNTEAFF.

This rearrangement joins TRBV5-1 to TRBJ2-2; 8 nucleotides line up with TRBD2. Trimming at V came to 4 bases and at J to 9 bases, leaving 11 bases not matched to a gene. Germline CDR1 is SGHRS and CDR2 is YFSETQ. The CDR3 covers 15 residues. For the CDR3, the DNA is TGCGCCAGCAGCCATACGGGACTAGACAACCGGGAGCTGTTTTTT. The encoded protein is CASSHTGLDNRELFF.

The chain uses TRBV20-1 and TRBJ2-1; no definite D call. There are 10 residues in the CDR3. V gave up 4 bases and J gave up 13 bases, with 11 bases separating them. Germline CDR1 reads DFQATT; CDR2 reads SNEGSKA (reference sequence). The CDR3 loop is CSATLADQFF. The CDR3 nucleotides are TGCAGTGCTACCTTAGCAGACCAGTTCTTC.